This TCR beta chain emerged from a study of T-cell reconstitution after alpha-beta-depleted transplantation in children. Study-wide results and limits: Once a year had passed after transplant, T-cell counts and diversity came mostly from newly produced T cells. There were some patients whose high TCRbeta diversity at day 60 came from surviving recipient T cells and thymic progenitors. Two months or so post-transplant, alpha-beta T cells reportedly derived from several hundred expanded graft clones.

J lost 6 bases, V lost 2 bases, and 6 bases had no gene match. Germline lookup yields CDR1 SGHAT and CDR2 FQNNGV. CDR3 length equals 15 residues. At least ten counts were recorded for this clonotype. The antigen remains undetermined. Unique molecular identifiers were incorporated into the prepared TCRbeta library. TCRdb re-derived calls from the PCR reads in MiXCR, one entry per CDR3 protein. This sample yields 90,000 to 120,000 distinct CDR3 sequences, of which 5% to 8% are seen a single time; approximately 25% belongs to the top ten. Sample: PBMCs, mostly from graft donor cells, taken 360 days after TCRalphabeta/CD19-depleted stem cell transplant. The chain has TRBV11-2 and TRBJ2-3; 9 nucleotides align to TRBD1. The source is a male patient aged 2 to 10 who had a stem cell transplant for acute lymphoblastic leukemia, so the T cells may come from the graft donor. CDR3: CASSLNGQGRDTQYF. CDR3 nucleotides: TGTGCCAGCAGCTTAAACGGACAGGGGAGGGATACGCAGTATTTT.